This entry concerns a single TCR beta chain. Its antigen is not known. The sample belongs to a study of beta chain features in type 1 diabetes. Whole-study findings and limits: Patients with Type 1 diabetes showed moderately but significantly shorter TCRB CDR3s in all four CD4+ subsets.

What was sequenced were expressed TCRB transcripts, since all of the isolated RNA had been reverse transcribed. Libraries were prepared by immunoSEQ multiplex PCR; TCRdb keeps only in-frame clonotypes and omits some of them. The table lists roughly 310,000 clones, approximately 9.9% of them singletons. The germline CDR1 and CDR2 sequences are KGHSH and LQKENI. V lost 5 bases and J lost 0; bases outside the gene matches: 5. The CDR3 length is 15 residues. This chain links TRBV18 with TRBJ2-3, with TRBD1 identical over 7 bases. The sequence derives from a woman in her 30s in good health. The sequenced sample consisted of naive CD4+ T cells from blood. The CDR3 DNA sequence: TGTGCCAGCTCAGGGCGGACAGGCAGCACAGATACGCAGTATTTT. This codes for CASSGRTGSTDTQYF.